The present T cell receptor beta chain was sequenced within a study of T cell changes during pregnancy in multiple sclerosis. The CDR3 has 14 amino acids. Trimming took 3 bases from V and 2 from J; bases not matched to a gene: 0. CDR1 and CDR2 (germline): SGHRS, YFSETQ. Here immunoSEQ multiplex PCR was the method, and the copy in TCRdb shows in-frame clones only, minus some. In the table there are more than 95,000 clones, 92% of which are singletons. Sequences were derived from peripheral blood, sampled after pregnancy. This chain uses TRBV5-1 with TRBJ2-1; 9 nucleotides match TRBD2. The sequence was collected from a female donor with multiple sclerosis, enrolled in a pregnancy study. The CDR3 protein is CASSSSGTYNEQFF. In nucleotides, the CDR3 is TGCGCCAGCAGCTCTAGCGGGACCTACAATGAGCAGTTCTTC.